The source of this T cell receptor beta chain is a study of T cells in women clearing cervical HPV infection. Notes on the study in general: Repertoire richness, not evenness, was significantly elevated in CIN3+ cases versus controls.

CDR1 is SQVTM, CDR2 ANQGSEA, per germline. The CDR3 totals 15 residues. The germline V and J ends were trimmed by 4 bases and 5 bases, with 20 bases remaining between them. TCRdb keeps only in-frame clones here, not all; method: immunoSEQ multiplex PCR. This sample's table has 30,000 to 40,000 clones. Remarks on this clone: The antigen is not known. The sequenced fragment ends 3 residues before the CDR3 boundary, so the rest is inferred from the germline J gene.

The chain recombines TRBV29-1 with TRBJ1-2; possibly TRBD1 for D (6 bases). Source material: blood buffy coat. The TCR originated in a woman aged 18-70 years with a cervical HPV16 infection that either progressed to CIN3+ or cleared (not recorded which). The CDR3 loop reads CSVALQGQPLYGYTF. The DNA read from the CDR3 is TGCAGCGTTGCGCTACAAGGACAGCCCCTTTATGGC.